This T cell receptor beta chain was documented in a study of Ad26.COV2.S vaccination and SARS-CoV-2 variants. The CDR3 extends over 14 amino acids. The germline CDR1 and CDR2 sequences are SGHTA and FQGNSA. Trimming took off 1 base at V and 0 bases at J, with 4 bases between the two ends. Comments on this clone: This specimen includes other DNA sequences encoding the same CDR3.

Data came from immunoSEQ multiplex PCR; TCRdb stores just in-frame clones and leaves some out. Of about 350,000 clones in the sample, just over 90% were seen once. The sequence was obtained from a human donor who had recovered from COVID-19. This chain uses TRBV7-2 with TRBJ1-3, with no clear D. The material sequenced was peripheral blood, taken after recovery from COVID-19. CDR3: CASSLGSSGNTIYF. CDR3 DNA: TGTGCCAGCAGCTTAGGGAGCTCTGGAAACACCATATATTTT. Combining the CDR3 with reference TRBV7-2 and TRBJ1-3 gives the whole variable domain GAGVSQSPSNKVTEKGKDVELRCDPISGHTALYWYRQSLGQGLEFLIYFQGNSAPDKSGLPSDRFSAERTGGSVSTLTIQRTQQEDSAVYLCASSLGSSGNTIYFGEGSWLTVV.